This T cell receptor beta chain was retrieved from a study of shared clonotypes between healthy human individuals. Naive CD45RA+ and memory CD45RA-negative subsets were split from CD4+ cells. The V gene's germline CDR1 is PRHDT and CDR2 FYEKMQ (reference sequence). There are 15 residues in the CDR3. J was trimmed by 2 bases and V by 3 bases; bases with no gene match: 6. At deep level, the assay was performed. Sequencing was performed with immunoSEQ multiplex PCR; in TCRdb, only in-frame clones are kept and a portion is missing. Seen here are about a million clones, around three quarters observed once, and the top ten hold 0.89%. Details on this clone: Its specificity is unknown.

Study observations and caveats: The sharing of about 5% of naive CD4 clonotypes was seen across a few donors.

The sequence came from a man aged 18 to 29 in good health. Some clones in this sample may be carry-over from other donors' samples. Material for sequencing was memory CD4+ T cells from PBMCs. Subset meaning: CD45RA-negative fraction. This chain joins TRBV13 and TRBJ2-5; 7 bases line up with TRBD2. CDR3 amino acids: CASSFSGGTQETQYF. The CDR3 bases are TGTGCCAGCAGCTTCTCCGGGGGGACTCAAGAGACCCAGTACTTC.